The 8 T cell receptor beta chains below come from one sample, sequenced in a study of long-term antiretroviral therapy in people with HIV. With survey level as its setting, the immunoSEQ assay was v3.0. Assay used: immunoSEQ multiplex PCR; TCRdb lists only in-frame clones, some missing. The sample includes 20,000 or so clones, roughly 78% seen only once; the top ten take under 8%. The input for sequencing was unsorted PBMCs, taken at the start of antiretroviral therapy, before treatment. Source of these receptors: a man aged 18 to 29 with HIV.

The CDR3 loop is CASSLSVGQETQYF. The CDR3 nucleotides read TGTGCCAGCAGCTTATCGGTGGGGCAAGAGACCCAGTACTTC. The rearrangement uses TRBV11-2 and TRBJ2-5; D is unclear. This CDR3 has 14 amino acids. The V gene lost 2 bases and the J gene lost 2 bases, with 9 bases spanning the gap. Looked up from germline, CDR1 is SGHAT and CDR2 is FQNNGV.

The CDR3 coding sequence is TGCGCCAGCAGCTTGGCGGTGAGCGGGGGAACTTTAGCCAAAAACATTCAGTACTTC. Its translation: CASSLAVSGGTLAKNIQYF. The rearrangement uses TRBV5-1 and TRBJ2-4, with 8 bases that match TRBD2. CDR3 length equals 19 residues. J lost 0 bases, V lost 0 bases, and 11 bases had no gene match. Germline CDR1 and CDR2: SGHRS and YFSETQ. The full variable domain, its missing parts supplied by reference TRBV5-1 and TRBJ2-4, is KAGVTQTPRYLIKTRGQQVTLSCSPISGHRSVSWYQQTPGQGLQFLFEYFSETQRNKGNFPGRFSGRQFSNSRSEMNVSTLELGDSALYLCASSLAVSGGTLAKNIQYFGAGTRLSVL.

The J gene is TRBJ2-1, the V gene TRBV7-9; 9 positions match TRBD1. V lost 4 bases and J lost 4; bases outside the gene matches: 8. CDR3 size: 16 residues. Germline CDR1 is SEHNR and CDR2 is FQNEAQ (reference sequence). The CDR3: CASSSDRGSRYNEQFF. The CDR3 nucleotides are TGTGCCAGCAGCTCAGACAGGGGGAGCAGGTACAATGAGCAGTTCTTC.

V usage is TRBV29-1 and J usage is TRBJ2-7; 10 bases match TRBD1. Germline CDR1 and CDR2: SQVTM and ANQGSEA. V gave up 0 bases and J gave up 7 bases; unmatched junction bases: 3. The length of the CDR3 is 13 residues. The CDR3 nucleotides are TGCAGCGTTGAAGATTGGGGACAGGGGGAGCAGTACTTC. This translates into CSVEDWGQGEQYF.

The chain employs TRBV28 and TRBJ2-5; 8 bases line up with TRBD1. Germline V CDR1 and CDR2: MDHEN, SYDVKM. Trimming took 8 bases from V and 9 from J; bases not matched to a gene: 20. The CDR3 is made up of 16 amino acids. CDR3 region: CASGPRQGSIPRAQYF. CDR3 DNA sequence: TGTGCCAGCGGGCCCCGACAGGGGAGCATCCCAAGGGCCCAGTACTTC.

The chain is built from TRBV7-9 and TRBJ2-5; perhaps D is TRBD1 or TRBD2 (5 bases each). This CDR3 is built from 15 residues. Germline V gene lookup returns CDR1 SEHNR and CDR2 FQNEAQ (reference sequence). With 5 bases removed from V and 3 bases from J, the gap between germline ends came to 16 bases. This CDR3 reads CASSPPGAEKETQYF. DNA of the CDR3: TGTGCCAGCAGCCCACCCGGGGCAGAAAAAGAGACCCAGTACTTC.

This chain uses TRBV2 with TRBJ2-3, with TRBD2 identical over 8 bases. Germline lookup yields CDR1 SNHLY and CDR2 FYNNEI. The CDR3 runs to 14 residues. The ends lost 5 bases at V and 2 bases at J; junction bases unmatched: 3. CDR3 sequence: CASSPGLDTDTQYF. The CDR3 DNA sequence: TGTGCCAGCAGTCCGGGACTAGACACAGATACGCAGTATTTT.

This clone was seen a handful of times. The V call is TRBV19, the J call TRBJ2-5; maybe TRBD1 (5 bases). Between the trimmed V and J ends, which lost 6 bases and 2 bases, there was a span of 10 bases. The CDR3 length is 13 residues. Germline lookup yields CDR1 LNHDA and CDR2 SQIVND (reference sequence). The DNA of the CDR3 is TGTGCCAGTAGGACCACAGGTCAAGAGACCCAGTACTTC. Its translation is CASRTTGQETQYF.